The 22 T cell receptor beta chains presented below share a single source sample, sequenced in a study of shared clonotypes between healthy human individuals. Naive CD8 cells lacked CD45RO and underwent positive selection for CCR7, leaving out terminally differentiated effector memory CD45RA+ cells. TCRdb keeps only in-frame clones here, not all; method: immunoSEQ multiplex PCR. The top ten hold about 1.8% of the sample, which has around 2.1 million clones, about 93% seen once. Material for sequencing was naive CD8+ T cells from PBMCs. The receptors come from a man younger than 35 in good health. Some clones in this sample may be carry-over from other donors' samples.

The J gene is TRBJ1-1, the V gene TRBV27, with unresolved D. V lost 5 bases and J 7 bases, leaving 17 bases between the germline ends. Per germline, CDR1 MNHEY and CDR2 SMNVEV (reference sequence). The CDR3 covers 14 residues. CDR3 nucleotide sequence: TGTGCCAGCAGTCAGAACAGAGGGTTGCTTGAAGCTTTCTTT. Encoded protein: CASSQNRGLLEAFF.

CDR3 residues: CAISGPTGAPLGYTF. The CDR3, as DNA: TGTGCCATCAGTGGACCGACAGGGGCGCCCCTTGGCTACACCTTC. The gene calls are TRBV10-3 and TRBJ1-2, with 8 bases identical to TRBD1. Germline V lookup: CDR1 ENHRY, CDR2 SYGVKD. This CDR3 is built from 15 residues. J was trimmed by 7 bases and V by 4 bases; bases with no gene match: 11.

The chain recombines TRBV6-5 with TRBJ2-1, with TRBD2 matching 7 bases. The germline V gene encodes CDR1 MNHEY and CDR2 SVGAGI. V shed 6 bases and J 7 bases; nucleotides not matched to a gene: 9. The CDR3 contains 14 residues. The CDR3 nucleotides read TGTGCCAGCAGCCCCATGGGGGGGTGGAATGAGCAGTTCTTC. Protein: CASSPMGGWNEQFF.

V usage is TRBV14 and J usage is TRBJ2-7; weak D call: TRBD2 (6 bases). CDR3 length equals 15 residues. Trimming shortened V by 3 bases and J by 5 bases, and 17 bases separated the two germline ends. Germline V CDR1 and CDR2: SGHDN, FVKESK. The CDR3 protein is CASSQAGQGVDEQYF. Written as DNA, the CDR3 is TGTGCCAGCAGCCAGGCGGGGCAGGGAGTCGACGAGCAGTACTTC.

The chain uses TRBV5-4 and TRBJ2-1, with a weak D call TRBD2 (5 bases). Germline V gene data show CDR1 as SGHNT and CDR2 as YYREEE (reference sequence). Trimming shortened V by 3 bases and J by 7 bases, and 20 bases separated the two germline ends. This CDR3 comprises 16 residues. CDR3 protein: CASSSRTGFLTNEQFF. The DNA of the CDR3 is TGTGCCAGCAGCTCCCGGACGGGATTTCTAACTAATGAGCAGTTCTTC.

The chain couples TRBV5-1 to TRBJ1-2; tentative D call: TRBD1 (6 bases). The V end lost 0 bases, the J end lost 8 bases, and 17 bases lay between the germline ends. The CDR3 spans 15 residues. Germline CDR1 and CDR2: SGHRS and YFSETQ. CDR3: CASSLGGPRGDGYTF. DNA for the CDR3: TGCGCCAGCAGCTTGGGGGGGCCGAGGGGCGACGGCTACACCTTC.

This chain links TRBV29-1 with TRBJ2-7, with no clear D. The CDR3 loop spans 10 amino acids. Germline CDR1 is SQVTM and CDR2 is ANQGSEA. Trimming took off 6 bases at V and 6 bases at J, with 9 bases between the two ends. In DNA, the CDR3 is TGCAGCGTATCGGACCTCGAGCAGTACTTC. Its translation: CSVSDLEQYF.

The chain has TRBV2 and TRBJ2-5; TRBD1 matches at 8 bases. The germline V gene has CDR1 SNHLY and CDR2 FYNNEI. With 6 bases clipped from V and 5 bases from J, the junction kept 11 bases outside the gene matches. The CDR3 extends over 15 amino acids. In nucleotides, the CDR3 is TGTGCCAGCAGGATTACGACAGGGGAGAGGGAGACCCAGTACTTC. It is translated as CASRITTGERETQYF.

The CDR3 protein is CASSTSPGTGTYEQYF. CDR3 DNA sequence: TGCGCCAGCAGCACGTCCCCCGGGACAGGGACCTACGAGCAGTACTTC. The chain combines TRBV4-1 with TRBJ2-7; TRBD1 matches 9 bases. Germline V gene data show CDR1 as MGHRA and CDR2 as YSYEKL. The CDR3 has 16 amino acids. V trimming: 5 bases; J trimming: 2 bases; junction bases outside the gene matches: 10.

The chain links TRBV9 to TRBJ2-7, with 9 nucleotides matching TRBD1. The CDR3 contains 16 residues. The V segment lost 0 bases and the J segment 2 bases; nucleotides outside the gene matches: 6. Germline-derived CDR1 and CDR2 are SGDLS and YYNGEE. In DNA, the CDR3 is TGTGCCAGCAGCGTAGGAGGGGACAGGGCCACCTACGAGCAGTACTTC. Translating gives CASSVGGDRATYEQYF.

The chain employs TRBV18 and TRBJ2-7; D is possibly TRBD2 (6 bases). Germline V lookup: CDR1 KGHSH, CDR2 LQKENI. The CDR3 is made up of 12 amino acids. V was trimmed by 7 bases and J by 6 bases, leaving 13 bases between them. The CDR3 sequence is CASCTLGGEQYF. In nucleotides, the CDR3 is TGTGCCAGCTGCACTTTGGGGGGCGAGCAGTACTTC.

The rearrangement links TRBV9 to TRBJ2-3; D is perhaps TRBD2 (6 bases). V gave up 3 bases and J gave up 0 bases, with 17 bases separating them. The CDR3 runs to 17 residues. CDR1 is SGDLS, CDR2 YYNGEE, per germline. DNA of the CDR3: TGTGCCAGCAGCGCCCCCTTGGGGGGAACTAGCACAGATACGCAGTATTTT. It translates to CASSAPLGGTSTDTQYF.

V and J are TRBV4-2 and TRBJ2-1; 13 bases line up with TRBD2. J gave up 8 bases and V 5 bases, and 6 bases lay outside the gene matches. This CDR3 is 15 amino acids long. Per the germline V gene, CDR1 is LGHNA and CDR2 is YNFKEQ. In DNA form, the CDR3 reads TGTGCCAGCAGCAACGGACTAGCGGGAGAGGATGAGCAGTTCTTC. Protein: CASSNGLAGEDEQFF.

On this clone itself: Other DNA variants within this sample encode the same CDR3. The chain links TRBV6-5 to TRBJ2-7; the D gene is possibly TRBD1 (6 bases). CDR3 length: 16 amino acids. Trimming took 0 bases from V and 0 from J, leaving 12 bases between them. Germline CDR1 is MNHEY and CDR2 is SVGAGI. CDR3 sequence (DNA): TGTGCCAGCAGTTACTCGACGGGACACTCCTCCTACGAGCAGTACTTC. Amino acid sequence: CASSYSTGHSSYEQYF.

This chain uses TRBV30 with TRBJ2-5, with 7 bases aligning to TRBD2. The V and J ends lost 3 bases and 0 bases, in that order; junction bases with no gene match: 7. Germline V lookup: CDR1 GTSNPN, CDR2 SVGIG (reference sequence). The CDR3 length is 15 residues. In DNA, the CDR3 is TGTGCCTGGAGACCCCTGGGGGGGGACCAAGAGACCCAGTACTTC. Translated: CAWRPLGGDQETQYF. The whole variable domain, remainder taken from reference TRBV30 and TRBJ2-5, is SQTIHQWPATLVQPVGSPLSLECTVEGTSNPNLYWYRQAAGRGLQLLFYSVGIGQISSEVPQNLSASRPQDRQFILSSKKLLLSDSGFYLCAWRPLGGDQETQYFGPGTRLLVL.

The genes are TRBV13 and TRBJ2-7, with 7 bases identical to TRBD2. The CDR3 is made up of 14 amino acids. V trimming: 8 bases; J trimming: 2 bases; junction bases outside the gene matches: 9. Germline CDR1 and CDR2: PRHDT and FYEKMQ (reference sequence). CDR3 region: CASGLRSGAYEQYF. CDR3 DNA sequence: TGTGCCAGCGGTCTAAGGAGCGGGGCCTACGAGCAGTACTTC.

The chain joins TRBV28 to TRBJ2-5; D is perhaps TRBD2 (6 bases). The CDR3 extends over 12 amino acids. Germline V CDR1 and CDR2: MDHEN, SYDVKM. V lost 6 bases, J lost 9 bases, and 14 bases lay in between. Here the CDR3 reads CASRDPPGAQYF. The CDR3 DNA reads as TGTGCCAGCAGGGACCCACCGGGAGCCCAGTACTTC.

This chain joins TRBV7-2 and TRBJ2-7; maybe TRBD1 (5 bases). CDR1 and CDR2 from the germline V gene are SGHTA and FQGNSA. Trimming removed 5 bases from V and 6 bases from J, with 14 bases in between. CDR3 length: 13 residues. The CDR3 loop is CASSQSRVGEQYF. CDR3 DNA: TGTGCCAGCAGCCAATCCAGGGTAGGCGAGCAGTACTTC. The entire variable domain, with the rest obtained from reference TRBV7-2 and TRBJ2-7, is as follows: GAGVSQSPSNKVTEKGKDVELRCDPISGHTALYWYRQSLGQGLEFLIYFQGNSAPDKSGLPSDRFSAERTGGSVSTLTIQRTQQEDSAVYLCASSQSRVGEQYFGPGTRLTVT.

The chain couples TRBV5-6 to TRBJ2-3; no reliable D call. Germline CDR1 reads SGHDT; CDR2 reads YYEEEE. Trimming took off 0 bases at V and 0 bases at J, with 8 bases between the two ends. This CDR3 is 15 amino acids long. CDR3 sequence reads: CASSLAWLSTDTQYF. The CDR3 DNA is TGTGCCAGCAGCTTGGCCTGGCTAAGCACAGATACGCAGTATTTT.

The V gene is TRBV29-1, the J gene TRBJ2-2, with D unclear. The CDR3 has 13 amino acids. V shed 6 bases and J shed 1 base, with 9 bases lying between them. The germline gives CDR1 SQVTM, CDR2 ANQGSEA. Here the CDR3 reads CSVSGLNTGELFF. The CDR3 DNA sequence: TGCAGCGTATCAGGATTGAACACCGGGGAGCTGTTTTTT.

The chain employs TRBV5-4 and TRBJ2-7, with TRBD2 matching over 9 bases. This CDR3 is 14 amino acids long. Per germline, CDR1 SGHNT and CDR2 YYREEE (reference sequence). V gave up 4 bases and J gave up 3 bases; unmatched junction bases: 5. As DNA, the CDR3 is TGTGCCAGCAGCCTAGGGACTAGCTTCTACGAGCAGTACTTC. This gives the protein CASSLGTSFYEQYF.

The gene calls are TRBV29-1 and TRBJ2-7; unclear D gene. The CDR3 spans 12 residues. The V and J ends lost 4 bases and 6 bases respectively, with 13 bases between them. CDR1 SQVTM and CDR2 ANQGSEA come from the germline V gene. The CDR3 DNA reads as TGCAGCGTTGCAGACATTGGGGTCGAGCAGTACTTC. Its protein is CSVADIGVEQYF.